These T cell receptor beta chains were read from a single sample in a study of PD-1 blockade in classical Hodgkin lymphoma. Assay: immunoSEQ multiplex PCR; the TCRdb copy retains only in-frame clones and omits some. This sample has approximately 21,000 clones; over 90% occur once, and the top ten carry 0.4% to 0.5%. Sample: CD4+ T cells from blood. These receptors were taken from a human donor with classical Hodgkin lymphoma. Each CDR3 is given with its conserved first and last residue. The order of the fields is J gene, V gene, clone size, D gene, CDR3 protein, CDR3 DNA. D genes are given only for firm matches. Part of the rows lack a size; the others show once, few, many or a class for expanded clones.

j_call: TRBJ2-7; v_call: TRBV4-2; clone_size: -; d_call: TRBD1; cdr3_aa: CASSRLGTGGHEQYF; cdr3_nt: TGTGCCAGCAGCCGCCTGGGGACAGGGGGCCACGAGCAGTACTTC
j_call: TRBJ2-1; v_call: TRBV7-9; clone_size: -; d_call: TRBD2; cdr3_aa: CASSFLAGAHNEQFF; cdr3_nt: TGTGCCAGCAGCTTCCTAGCGGGAGCCCACAATGAGCAGTTCTTC
j_call: TRBJ1-6; v_call: TRBV6-5; clone_size: -; d_call: -; cdr3_aa: CASSYSQGRSSPLHF; cdr3_nt: TGTGCCAGCAGTTACTCTCAGGGGAGGTCTTCACCCCTCCACTTT
j_call: TRBJ2-1; v_call: TRBV4-1; clone_size: -; d_call: -; cdr3_aa: CASSQPGHGTFF; cdr3_nt: TGCGCCAGCAGCCAACCGGGACATGGAACTTTCTTC
j_call: TRBJ2-3; v_call: TRBV6-6; clone_size: once; d_call: -; cdr3_aa: CASSPPAPRDTQYF; cdr3_nt: TGTGCCAGCAGTCCCCCGGCGCCGCGGGATACGCAGTATTTT
j_call: TRBJ1-2; v_call: TRBV5-1; clone_size: -; d_call: -; cdr3_aa: CASSLVPEANYGYTF; cdr3_nt: TGCGCCAGCAGCTTGGTCCCGGAAGCTAACTATGGCTACACCTTC
j_call: TRBJ2-1; v_call: TRBV7-2; clone_size: -; d_call: TRBD1; cdr3_aa: CASSPARGGPRSYNEQFF; cdr3_nt: TGTGCCAGCAGCCCCGCGAGAGGGGGCCCTAGGTCCTACAATGAGCAGTTCTTC
j_call: TRBJ1-2; v_call: TRBV5-6; clone_size: -; d_call: -; cdr3_aa: CASSLGAPGGYTF; cdr3_nt: TGTGCCAGCAGCTTGGGGGCGCCGGGTGGCTACACCTTC
j_call: TRBJ2-1; v_call: TRBV5-1; clone_size: -; d_call: TRBD2; cdr3_aa: CASSWTSGSSYNEQFF; cdr3_nt: TGCGCCAGCAGCTGGACTAGCGGGAGCTCCTACAATGAGCAGTTCTTC
j_call: TRBJ1-1; v_call: TRBV5-5; clone_size: -; d_call: -; cdr3_aa: CASSLYRVEDEAFF; cdr3_nt: TGTGCCAGCAGCTTATACAGGGTCGAGGATGAAGCTTTCTTT
j_call: TRBJ2-2; v_call: TRBV30; clone_size: -; d_call: -; cdr3_aa: CAWSVKNTGELFF; cdr3_nt: TGTGCCTGGAGTGTGAAGAACACCGGGGAGCTGTTTTTT
j_call: TRBJ1-3; v_call: TRBV7-6; clone_size: -; d_call: TRBD1; cdr3_aa: CASSLVAGQNSGNTIYF; cdr3_nt: TGTGCCAGCAGCTTAGTGGCGGGACAGAACTCTGGAAACACCATATATTTT
j_call: TRBJ2-7; v_call: TRBV7-2; clone_size: -; d_call: -; cdr3_aa: CASSFSGSYEQYF; cdr3_nt: TGTGCCAGCAGCTTTAGCGGCTCCTACGAGCAGTACTTC
j_call: TRBJ2-1; v_call: TRBV7-3; clone_size: -; d_call: TRBD2; cdr3_aa: CASSLPGLAGYEQFF; cdr3_nt: TGTGCCAGCAGCTTGCCGGGACTAGCTGGCTATGAGCAGTTCTTC
j_call: TRBJ2-1; v_call: TRBV6-1; clone_size: -; d_call: -; cdr3_aa: CASSSWYNEQFF; cdr3_nt: TGTGCCAGCAGCAGCTGGTACAATGAGCAGTTCTTC
j_call: TRBJ1-4; v_call: TRBV5-1; clone_size: -; d_call: TRBD1; cdr3_aa: CASSTRQGKNEKLFF; cdr3_nt: TGCGCCAGCAGCACTAGACAGGGGAAAAATGAAAAACTGTTTTTT
j_call: TRBJ2-7; v_call: TRBV5-5; clone_size: -; d_call: TRBD1; cdr3_aa: CASTKGTAEQYF; cdr3_nt: TGTGCCAGCACCAAGGGGACAGCCGAGCAGTACTTC
j_call: TRBJ2-6; v_call: TRBV5-4; clone_size: -; d_call: -; cdr3_aa: CASSFWSSGANVLTF; cdr3_nt: TGTGCCAGCAGCTTCTGGTCCTCTGGGGCCAACGTCCTGACTTTC
j_call: TRBJ1-1; v_call: TRBV19; clone_size: -; d_call: TRBD1; cdr3_aa: CASSIVAGGVMNTEAFF; cdr3_nt: TGTGCCAGTAGTATAGTAGCAGGGGGTGTCATGAACACTGAAGCTTTCTTT
j_call: TRBJ2-5; v_call: TRBV7-3; clone_size: -; d_call: -; cdr3_aa: CASSSRYGETQYF; cdr3_nt: TGTGCCAGCAGCTCCCGGTACGGGGAGACCCAGTACTTC
j_call: TRBJ2-1; v_call: TRBV27; clone_size: -; d_call: -; cdr3_aa: CASRTNEGYTGGNEQFF; cdr3_nt: TGTGCCAGCAGAACAAATGAAGGGTATACAGGAGGCAATGAGCAGTTCTTC
j_call: TRBJ2-3; v_call: TRBV5-1; clone_size: -; d_call: TRBD2; cdr3_aa: CASTSGRASADTQYF; cdr3_nt: TGCGCCAGCACTAGCGGGAGGGCCTCCGCAGATACGCAGTATTTT
j_call: TRBJ1-5; v_call: TRBV6-5; clone_size: -; d_call: -; cdr3_aa: CASRETGYSNQPQHF; cdr3_nt: TGTGCCAGCAGAGAGACAGGATATAGCAATCAGCCCCAGCATTTT
j_call: TRBJ2-5; v_call: TRBV5-4; clone_size: -; d_call: -; cdr3_aa: CASSHAQGQETQYF; cdr3_nt: TGTGCCAGCAGCCACGCACAGGGTCAAGAGACCCAGTACTTC
j_call: TRBJ1-5; v_call: TRBV29-1; clone_size: -; d_call: -; cdr3_aa: CSRTNQPQHF; cdr3_nt: TGCAGCCGAACAAATCAGCCCCAGCATTTT
j_call: TRBJ2-7; v_call: TRBV28; clone_size: -; d_call: TRBD2; cdr3_aa: CASKPPREAPYEQYF; cdr3_nt: TGTGCCAGCAAACCCCCCCGGGAGGCTCCCTACGAGCAGTACTTC
j_call: TRBJ2-7; v_call: TRBV7-2; clone_size: -; d_call: -; cdr3_aa: CASSRGHISYEQYF; cdr3_nt: TGTGCCAGCAGCAGGGGACATATCTCGTACGAGCAGTACTTC
j_call: TRBJ2-4; v_call: TRBV7-9; clone_size: once; d_call: TRBD1; cdr3_aa: CASSAGQGISNIQYF; cdr3_nt: TGTGCCAGCAGCGCCGGACAGGGGATTTCAAACATTCAGTACTTC
j_call: TRBJ2-2; v_call: TRBV9; clone_size: -; d_call: -; cdr3_aa: CASSVHPNTGELFF; cdr3_nt: TGTGCCAGCAGCGTACACCCGAACACCGGGGAGCTGTTTTTT
j_call: TRBJ1-2; v_call: TRBV5-5; clone_size: -; d_call: -; cdr3_aa: CASSLEVGLLGYTF; cdr3_nt: TGTGCCAGCAGCTTGGAGGTAGGGCTGCTTGGCTACACCTTC
j_call: TRBJ2-6; v_call: TRBV30; clone_size: -; d_call: -; cdr3_aa: CAWSVPALSGANVLTF; cdr3_nt: TGTGCCTGGAGTGTACCAGCCCTTTCTGGGGCCAACGTCCTGACTTTC
j_call: TRBJ2-7; v_call: TRBV6-4; clone_size: few; d_call: TRBD2; cdr3_aa: CASSDSLAGSYEQYF; cdr3_nt: TGTGCCAGCAGTGACTCACTAGCGGGCTCCTACGAGCAGTACTTC
j_call: TRBJ2-2; v_call: TRBV5-1; clone_size: -; d_call: -; cdr3_aa: CASSSYSGSTNTGELFF; cdr3_nt: TGCGCCAGCAGCTCGTATTCCGGGAGCACGAACACCGGGGAGCTGTTTTTT
j_call: TRBJ2-2; v_call: TRBV9; clone_size: -; d_call: TRBD2; cdr3_aa: CASKAGVNTGELFF; cdr3_nt: TGTGCCAGTAAAGCGGGAGTTAACACCGGGGAGCTGTTTTTT
j_call: TRBJ1-5; v_call: TRBV7-2; clone_size: once; d_call: -; cdr3_aa: CASSSKGQLGGNQPQHF; cdr3_nt: TGTGCCAGCAGCTCCAAAGGACAGCTCGGTGGCAATCAGCCCCAGCATTTT
j_call: TRBJ1-4; v_call: TRBV2; clone_size: -; d_call: -; cdr3_aa: CASSRGGDDEKLFF; cdr3_nt: TGTGCCAGCAGCCGTGGGGGAGACGATGAAAAACTGTTTTTT
j_call: TRBJ2-5; v_call: TRBV5-6; clone_size: once; d_call: -; cdr3_aa: CASSLVRAGQETQYF; cdr3_nt: TGTGCCAGCAGCTTAGTTAGGGCCGGCCAAGAGACCCAGTACTTC
j_call: TRBJ2-1; v_call: TRBV28; clone_size: -; d_call: -; cdr3_aa: CASSRLRSSYNEQFF; cdr3_nt: TGTGCCAGCAGTCGACTTAGAAGCTCCTACAATGAGCAGTTCTTC
j_call: TRBJ1-2; v_call: TRBV7-9; clone_size: -; d_call: -; cdr3_aa: CASSSHSTANYGYTF; cdr3_nt: TGTGCCAGCAGCTCCCACTCGACAGCTAACTATGGCTACACCTTC
j_call: TRBJ1-5; v_call: TRBV25-1; clone_size: -; d_call: -; cdr3_aa: CASRGSNQPQHF; cdr3_nt: TGTGCCAGCAGAGGCAGTAATCAGCCCCAGCATTTT
j_call: TRBJ2-1; v_call: TRBV7-9; clone_size: -; d_call: -; cdr3_aa: CASSLRTTPKYNEQFF; cdr3_nt: TGTGCCAGCAGCTTAAGGACGACACCCAAATACAATGAGCAGTTCTTC
j_call: TRBJ1-1; v_call: TRBV11-1; clone_size: -; d_call: -; cdr3_aa: CASSFTGNTEAFF; cdr3_nt: TGTGCCAGCAGCTTCACAGGGAACACTGAAGCTTTCTTT
j_call: TRBJ2-7; v_call: TRBV11-2; clone_size: once; d_call: -; cdr3_aa: CASSLGSAGSSYEQYF; cdr3_nt: TGTGCCAGCAGCTTAGGTAGTGCGGGTTCCTCCTACGAGCAGTACTTC
j_call: TRBJ2-1; v_call: TRBV7-8; clone_size: -; d_call: TRBD2; cdr3_aa: CASSTAGGRVNEQFF; cdr3_nt: TGTGCCAGCAGCACCGCCGGCGGGAGGGTTAATGAGCAGTTCTTC
j_call: TRBJ2-2; v_call: TRBV6-5; clone_size: -; d_call: -; cdr3_aa: CASMADLNTGELFF; cdr3_nt: TGTGCCAGCATGGCGGACCTGAACACCGGGGAGCTGTTTTTT
j_call: TRBJ2-5; v_call: TRBV7-6; clone_size: -; d_call: -; cdr3_aa: CASSLALSRARGEKTQYF; cdr3_nt: TGTGCCAGCAGCTTAGCGCTTAGTCGGGCCAGAGGGGAAAAGACCCAGTACTTC